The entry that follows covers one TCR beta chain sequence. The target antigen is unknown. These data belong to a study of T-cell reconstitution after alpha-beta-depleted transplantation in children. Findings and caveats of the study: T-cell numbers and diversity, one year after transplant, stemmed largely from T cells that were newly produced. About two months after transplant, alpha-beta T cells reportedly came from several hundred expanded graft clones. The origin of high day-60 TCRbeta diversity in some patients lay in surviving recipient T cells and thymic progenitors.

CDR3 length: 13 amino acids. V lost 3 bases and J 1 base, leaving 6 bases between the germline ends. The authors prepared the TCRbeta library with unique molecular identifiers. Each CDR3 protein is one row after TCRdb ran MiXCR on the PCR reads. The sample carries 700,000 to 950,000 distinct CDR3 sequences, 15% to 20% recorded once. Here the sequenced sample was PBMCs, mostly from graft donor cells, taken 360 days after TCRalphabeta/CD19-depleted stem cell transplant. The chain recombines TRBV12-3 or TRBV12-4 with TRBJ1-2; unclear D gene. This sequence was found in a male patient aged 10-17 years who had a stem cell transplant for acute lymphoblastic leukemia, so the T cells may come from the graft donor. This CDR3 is CASSFGFNYGYTF. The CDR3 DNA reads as TGTGCCAGCAGTTTTGGTTTTAACTATGGCTACACCTTC.